These 13 T cell receptor beta chains came from one sample sequenced in a study of PD-L1 blockade in urothelial cancer (dated by TCRdb to 2017 to 2019). Preparation of the library involved the immunoSEQ multiplex PCR assay. The immuneACCESS repertoire file appears here via TCRdb, limited to in-frame rearrangements. These files lack a portion of the clones; in checked studies, under half of the deficit traces to unresolved V genes, and the cause of the others is not known. This sample has 80,000 to 130,000 clones in its table, and about 91% of those were observed once. The ten top clones hold 0.7% to 0.95% of the sample. The starting material was PBMCs, obtained around atezolizumab (anti-PD-L1) treatment. These receptors were obtained from a woman older than 75 with urothelial cancer.

The gene calls are TRBV19 and TRBJ2-7; TRBD2 agrees at 7 bases. The germline CDR1 and CDR2 sequences are LNHDA and SQIVND (reference sequence). This CDR3 contains 16 residues. V shed 5 bases, J shed 5 bases, and the junction held 15 bases outside the gene matches. The CDR3 region has the DNA TGTGCCAGTAGTCCCCTTGGGAGAGCCGGGAGGCACGAGCAGTACTTC. Residues: CASSPLGRAGRHEQYF.

J is TRBJ2-1 and V is TRBV28; 7 positions match TRBD2. CDR3 length: 15 amino acids. V gave up 3 bases and J gave up 0 bases; unmatched junction bases: 2. CDR1 is MDHEN and CDR2 is SYDVKM in the germline V gene. The CDR3 bases are TGTGCCAGCAGTTTTGGCGGGAGCTCCTACAATGAGCAGTTCTTC. This translates into CASSFGGSSYNEQFF. The variable domain in full, completed from reference TRBV28 and TRBJ2-1, reads DVKVTQSSRYLVKRTGEKVFLECVQDMDHENMFWYRQDPGLGLRLIYFSYDVKMKEKGDIPEGYSVSREKKERFSLILESASTNQTSMYLCASSFGGSSYNEQFFGPGTRLTVL.

The chain links TRBV6-6 to TRBJ2-1; TRBD2 matches 7 bases. Germline values: CDR1 MNHNY, CDR2 SVGAGI (reference sequence). This CDR3 comprises 12 residues. J gave up 5 bases and V 10 bases, and 5 bases lay outside the gene matches. CDR3 in DNA: TGTGCCACCGGGAGGTCAGACAATGAGCAGTTCTTC. It codes for CATGRSDNEQFF.

The rearrangement joins TRBV5-8 to TRBJ2-1; D uncertain. The CDR3 is 18 amino acids. Trimming cost V 4 bases and J 4 bases, with 24 bases left between them. CDR1 is SGHTS, CDR2 YDEGEE, per germline. CDR3 coding DNA: TGTGCCAGCAGCCCACTGGCCCGCAGGCTCGTTCGTTACAATGAGCAGTTCTTC. Translated: CASSPLARRLVRYNEQFF.

The genes are TRBV5-4 and TRBJ1-1; D unclear. V was trimmed by 10 bases and J by 1 base, leaving 8 bases between them. This CDR3 is built from 11 residues. The germline gives CDR1 SGHNT, CDR2 YYREEE (reference sequence). The CDR3 coding sequence is TGTGCCGGGCAGGAGAACACTGAAGCTTTCTTT. Amino acids: CAGQENTEAFF.

The V gene is TRBV6-1, the J gene TRBJ2-1; a possible D gene is TRBD1 (7 bases). The V gene lost 4 bases and the J gene lost 8 bases, with 18 bases spanning the gap. The germline CDR1 and CDR2 sequences are MNHNS and SASEGT. This CDR3 region has 15 residues. CDR3 region: CASSGGQLGGDEQFF. The CDR3 DNA reads TGTGCCAGCAGTGGGGGACAGTTGGGGGGCGATGAGCAGTTCTTC.

This chain joins TRBV19 and TRBJ1-5, with D perhaps matching TRBD1 (6 bases). V was cut by 4 bases and J by 1 base, with 11 bases left in between. The CDR3 is 15 residues long. Germline V gene sequence: CDR1 LNHDA, CDR2 SQIVND (reference sequence). CDR3 DNA sequence: TGTGCCAGTAGTACAACCCAGGGGAGCAATCAGCCCCAGCATTTT. It specifies CASSTTQGSNQPQHF.

The rearrangement joins TRBV6-5 to TRBJ2-7; 7 nucleotides align to TRBD1. Unmatched junction bases numbered 7, after V lost 6 bases and J lost 2 bases. Germline loops: CDR1 MNHEY, CDR2 SVGAGI. The CDR3 spans 14 residues. For the CDR3, the DNA is TGTGCCAGCAGCCTCTTGGGACAGACCTACGAGCAGTACTTC. Protein product: CASSLLGQTYEQYF.

The rearrangement links TRBV27 to TRBJ1-2; tentatively, D is TRBD1 (5 bases). Germline V gene sequence: CDR1 MNHEY, CDR2 SMNVEV (reference sequence). The germline V and J ends were trimmed by 6 bases and 4 bases, with 15 bases remaining between them. This CDR3 is 14 amino acids long. The CDR3 here is CASRGQDSFYGYTF. The CDR3 coding sequence is TGTGCCAGCAGGGGCCAAGACAGCTTCTATGGCTACACCTTC.

This chain connects TRBV6-4 to TRBJ2-6; D not resolved. This CDR3 is 14 amino acids long. Germline V gene sequence: CDR1 MRHNA, CDR2 SNTAGT. Trimming took 4 bases from V and 4 from J, leaving 8 bases between them. CDR3 bases: TGTGCCAGCAGTGCCCTTCCGGGGGCCAACGTCCTGACTTTC. Its protein product is CASSALPGANVLTF.

The genes are TRBV28 and TRBJ1-1, with 7 bases lining up with TRBD1. The ends lost 6 bases at V and 2 bases at J; junction bases unmatched: 6. CDR3 length: 14 residues. Germline CDR1 MDHEN, CDR2 SYDVKM. The CDR3 DNA reads as TGTGCCAGCAGATACCGACAGGGTAACACTGAAGCTTTCTTT. The encoded protein is CASRYRQGNTEAFF.

The CDR3 region is CATSRGGLQAARLGNTIYF. CDR3 coding DNA: TGTGCCACCAGCAGGGGGGGATTACAGGCAGCGCGCCTTGGAAACACCATATATTTT. The chain employs TRBV15 and TRBJ1-3; possible D gene TRBD1, 5 bases. The CDR3 is made up of 19 amino acids. V shed 3 bases and J shed 3 bases, with 24 bases lying between them. Germline V CDR1 and CDR2: LNHNV, YYDKDF (reference sequence).

This sequence joins TRBV25-1 and TRBJ2-5; D is unclear. The germline CDR1 and CDR2 sequences are MGHDK and SYGVNS. Trimming left V 4 bases short and J 2 bases short, with 5 bases between. This CDR3 comprises 12 residues. The CDR3: CASSGPQETQYF. CDR3 coding DNA: TGTGCCAGCAGTGGTCCACAAGAGACCCAGTACTTC.